The TCR beta chain under discussion was sequenced for a study of Graves' ophthalmopathy and Graves' hyperthyroidism. Looking at the study overall: Researchers classed hyperthyroidism as stable given no ophthalmopathy within 18 months of follow-up.

This clonotype was seen only a few times. RNA transcripts provided the template for amplifying TCR beta CDR3 regions. HTBI primers were employed in first-round RT-PCR, then a second-round multiplex PCR followed. TCRdb used MiXCR to reprocess the multiplex PCR reads, holding one entry per CDR3 protein. Of 1 million to 1.3 million distinct CDR3 sequences detected, about 40% appear once; the ten largest clones hold 11%. V was trimmed by 10 bases and J by 7 bases, leaving 26 bases between them. The CDR3 consists of 16 residues. In germline, CDR1 is ENHRY, CDR2 SYGVKD. V gene TRBV10-3 combines with J gene TRBJ1-5; D is perhaps TRBD1 (5 bases). The receptor's source is an adult man with Graves' hyperthyroidism. Sequenced input: peripheral blood or thyroid tissue (not recorded which). The CDR3 nucleotides read TGTGCCAGCACCCCCGCAGGGAGTCAGAAAGTCCAGCCCCAGCATTTT. It yields the protein CASTPAGSQKVQPQHF.